This TCR beta chain was sequenced during a study of blood T cell repertoires in COVID-19. Authors' methods: Amplification of reference gene primers was used by the study to estimate nucleated cell counts. The repertoire was sequenced with immunoSEQ multiplex PCR; TCRdb's copy has only in-frame clones and lacks some. D and trimming were read from the DNA, whereas the V and J calls and clone size are those reported in that table. The sample lists 29,000 or so clones, roughly 90% occurring once. The CDR3 has 18 amino acids. V was clipped by 3 bases and J by 4 bases; unmatched bases: 16. Germline V gene data show CDR1 as SGHNT and CDR2 as YYREEE (reference sequence).

Material: peripheral blood. The TCR sequence derives from a human donor in a cohort sampled during active COVID-19. The gene calls are TRBV5-4 and TRBJ1-2; TRBD1 matches at 9 bases. The CDR3 DNA reads TGTGCCAGCAGCTCTGGGGCCGGGACAGGGTGGAAGGCCTATGGCTACACCTTC. Amino acid sequence: CASSSGAGTGWKAYGYTF.